This T cell receptor (beta chain) was obtained from a study of vaccination effects on CD4 cells after COVID-19. Turning to the study itself: Post-vaccine sampling occurred a median 72 days after the second dose.

Isolating CD4+ T cells followed approximately ten days of culture. Two-dose BNT162b2 or mRNA-1273 vaccination was given to participants. Days 3 and 7 saw half the medium replaced with IL-2 medium. This clone was observed a handful of times. The target antigen is unknown. General study points: There was only 1 of 255 vaccine-induced clones in healthy vaccinees that cross-reacted with common cold coronaviruses. Clones arising from infection and from vaccination showed marked clonal contraction late after vaccination.

Trimming cost V 0 bases and J 5 bases, with 10 bases left between them. The germline V gene encodes CDR1 SNHLY and CDR2 FYNNEI. The CDR3 covers 14 residues. Sequencing was performed with immunoSEQ multiplex PCR; in TCRdb, only in-frame clones are kept and a portion is missing. The data contain around 62,000 clones, 70% to 75% of them singletons. The sequenced sample was CD4+ T cells from PBMCs cultured without peptide, obtained after COVID-19 vaccination. The V and J genes are TRBV2 and TRBJ1-2, with unresolved D. This sequence originates from a human donor who received a COVID-19 vaccine. CDR3 amino acids: CASSEASYLYGYTF. CDR3 bases: TGTGCCAGCAGTGAAGCCAGCTACCTTTATGGCTACACCTTC.